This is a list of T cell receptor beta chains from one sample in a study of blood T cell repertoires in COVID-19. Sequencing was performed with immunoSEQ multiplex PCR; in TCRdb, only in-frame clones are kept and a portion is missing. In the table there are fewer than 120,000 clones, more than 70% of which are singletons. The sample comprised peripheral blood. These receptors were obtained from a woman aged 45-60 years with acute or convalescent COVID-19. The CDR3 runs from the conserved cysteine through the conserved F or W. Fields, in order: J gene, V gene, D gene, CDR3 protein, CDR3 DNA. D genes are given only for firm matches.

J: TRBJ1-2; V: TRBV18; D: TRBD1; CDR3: CASSPQGAGDYGYTF; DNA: TGTGCCAGCTCACCCCAGGGGGCCGGAGACTATGGCTACACCTTC
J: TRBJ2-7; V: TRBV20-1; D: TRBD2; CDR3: CSASEGGSGNSYEQYF; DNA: TGCAGTGCTAGTGAGGGGGGTAGCGGGAATTCTTACGAGCAGTACTTC
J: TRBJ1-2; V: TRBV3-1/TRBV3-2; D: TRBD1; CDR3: CASSQADLGGLTF; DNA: TGTGCCAGCAGCCAAGCTGATTTAGGGGGCCTCACCTTC
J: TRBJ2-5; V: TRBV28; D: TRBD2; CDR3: CASTGRLARTQYF; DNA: TGTGCCAGCACCGGTCGACTAGCGCGGACCCAGTACTTC
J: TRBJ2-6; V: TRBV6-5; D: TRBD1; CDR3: CASSRTGASNVLTF; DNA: TGTGCCAGCAGCCGGACAGGGGCTTCAAACGTCCTGACTTTC
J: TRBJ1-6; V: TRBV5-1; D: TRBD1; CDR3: CASRIQGAESPLHF; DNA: TGCGCCAGCAGGATACAGGGGGCTGAATCACCCCTCCACTTT
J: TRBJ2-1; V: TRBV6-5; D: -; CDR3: CAIFSRGSSYNEQFF; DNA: TGTGCCATATTTTCCCGGGGGAGCTCCTACAATGAGCAGTTCTTC
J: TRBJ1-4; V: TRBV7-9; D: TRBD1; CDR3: CASSPRGGRGQEKLFF; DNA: TGTGCCAGCAGCCCGCGGGGGGGCAGGGGGCAAGAAAAACTGTTTTTT
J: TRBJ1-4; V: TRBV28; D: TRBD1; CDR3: CASSRTGTGEEKLFF; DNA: TGTGCCAGCAGCCGTACAGGGACAGGGGAGGAAAAACTGTTTTTT
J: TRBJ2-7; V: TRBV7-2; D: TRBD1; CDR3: CASSSGGQGPSYEQYF; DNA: TGTGCCAGCAGCTCAGGGGGTCAGGGGCCCTCCTACGAGCAGTACTTC
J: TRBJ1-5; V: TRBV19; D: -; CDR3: CASSIREGGPVEQPQHF; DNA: TGTGCCAGTAGTATCCGCGAAGGAGGGCCGGTGGAACAGCCCCAGCATTTT
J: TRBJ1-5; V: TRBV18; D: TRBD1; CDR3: CASSPDRANQPQHF; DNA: TGTGCCAGCTCACCTGACAGGGCGAATCAGCCCCAGCATTTT
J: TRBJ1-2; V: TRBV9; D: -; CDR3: CASSPTGGGRSYGYTF; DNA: TGTGCCAGCAGCCCCACCGGGGGGGGTCGGAGCTATGGCTACACCTTC
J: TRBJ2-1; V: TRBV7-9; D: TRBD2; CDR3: CASSLGDIAGNEQFF; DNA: TGTGCCAGCAGCTTAGGGGATATAGCGGGCAATGAGCAGTTCTTC
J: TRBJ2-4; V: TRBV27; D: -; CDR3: CASRPFGAAAGNIQYF; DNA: TGTGCCAGCAGGCCCTTCGGAGCTGCTGCCGGAAACATTCAGTACTTC
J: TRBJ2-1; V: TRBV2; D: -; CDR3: CASRAGEPYNEQFF; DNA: TGTGCCAGCAGGGCAGGGGAACCCTACAATGAGCAGTTCTTC
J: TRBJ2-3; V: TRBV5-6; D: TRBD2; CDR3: CASSLAALAGGRGRDTQYF; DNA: TGTGCCAGCAGCTTGGCCGCCCTAGCGGGAGGGCGTGGGAGAGATACGCAGTATTTT
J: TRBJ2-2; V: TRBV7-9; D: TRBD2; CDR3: CASSQRLAGGPGELFF; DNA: TGTGCCAGCAGCCAACGGCTAGCGGGAGGACCCGGGGAGCTGTTTTTT
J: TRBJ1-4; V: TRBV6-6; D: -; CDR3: CASSSTKWLTNEKLFF; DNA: TGTGCCAGCAGTTCCACGAAGTGGCTTACTAATGAAAAACTGTTTTTT
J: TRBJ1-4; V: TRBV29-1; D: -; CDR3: CSGGDGATNEKLFF; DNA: TGCAGCGGCGGTGACGGTGCAACTAATGAAAAACTGTTTTTT
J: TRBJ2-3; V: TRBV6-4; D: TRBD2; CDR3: CASSHSGNTDTQYF; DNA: TGTGCCAGCAGCCATAGCGGGAACACAGATACGCAGTATTTT
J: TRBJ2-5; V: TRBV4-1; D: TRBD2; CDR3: CASSQDPSGDQETQYF; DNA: TGCGCCAGCAGCCAAGATCCTAGCGGAGACCAAGAGACCCAGTACTTC
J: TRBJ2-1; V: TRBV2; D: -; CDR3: CASSTDSSSYNEQFF; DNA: TGTGCCAGCAGTACGGACAGTAGCTCCTACAATGAGCAGTTCTTC
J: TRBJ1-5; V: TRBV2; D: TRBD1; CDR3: CASKGTGGNQPQHF; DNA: TGTGCCAGCAAGGGGACAGGGGGGAATCAGCCCCAGCATTTT
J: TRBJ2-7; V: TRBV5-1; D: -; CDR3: CASSSPETDPYEQYF; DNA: TGCGCCAGCAGCAGCCCTGAGACAGATCCCTACGAGCAGTACTTC
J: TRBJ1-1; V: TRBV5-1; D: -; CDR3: CASSLPSRVAFF; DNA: TGCGCCAGCAGCTTACCCTCCCGAGTAGCTTTCTTT
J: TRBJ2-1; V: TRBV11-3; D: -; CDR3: CASSLSPAYNEQFF; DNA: TGTGCCAGCAGCTTAAGTCCGGCCTACAATGAGCAGTTCTTC
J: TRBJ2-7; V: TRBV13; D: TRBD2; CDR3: CATTRGRESYEQYF; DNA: TGTGCCACCACCCGCGGGAGGGAGTCCTACGAGCAGTACTTC